This TCR beta chain was sequenced during a study of CD8+ T cells in alopecia areata. Indicated treatment: oral pan-JAK inhibitor, 5-10 mg twice daily. Collection of lesional scalp punch biopsies and peripheral blood was performed in alopecia areata patients. cDNA reverse transcribed from extracted RNA served as the sequencing template. Method: immunoSEQ multiplex PCR; TCRdb's copy keeps in-frame clones and lacks some. The table includes over 150,000 clones, about 53% detected once. Sample: CD8+ T cells sorted from blood, taken at week 24, from a patient treated with tofacitinib. The sequence was collected from a human donor with alopecia areata.

The chain's CDR3 is CASSLSGTGGGYRRGEQFF. The CDR3 DNA sequence: TGTGCCAGCAGTTTATCGGGGACAGGGGGCGGTTACCGTAGGGGTGAGCAGTTCTTC. V gene TRBV27 combines with J gene TRBJ2-1; 12 bases map to TRBD1. Per germline, CDR1 MNHEY and CDR2 SMNVEV (reference sequence). With 0 bases clipped from V and 9 bases from J, the junction kept 15 bases outside the gene matches. This CDR3 has 19 amino acids.